The rows below give T cell receptor beta chains drawn from one sample of a study of T cell changes during pregnancy in multiple sclerosis. The protocol was immunoSEQ multiplex PCR, while the TCRdb copy is restricted to in-frame clones and leaves out a portion. The data show nearly 60,000 clones, roughly 89% seen once. Source: CD4+ T cells from peripheral blood mononuclear cells, taken after pregnancy. The receptors were sampled from a female donor in good health, enrolled as a control in a pregnancy study. Both conserved end residues are part of each CDR3. A D gene is named only where the DNA matches it firmly. The size field is filled for only some rows; it gives once, few, many or a size class.

d_gene	j_gene	abundance	v_gene	CDR3aa	CDR3nt
TRBD1	TRBJ1-2	.	TRBV9	CASSPAEGTGELYTF	TGTGCCAGCAGCCCTGCCGAAGGGACAGGCGAGTTATACACCTTC
.	TRBJ1-1	.	TRBV7-2	CASRFRVETEAFF	TGTGCCAGCAGATTCAGGGTTGAGACTGAAGCTTTCTTT
.	TRBJ2-3	.	TRBV7-9	CASSLGLAPDTDTQYF	TGTGCCAGCAGCTTAGGGCTAGCCCCAGACACAGATACGCAGTATTTT
TRBD2	TRBJ2-3	.	TRBV4-3	CASSQEGTSGGYTQYF	TGCGCCAGCAGCCAAGAAGGGACTAGCGGGGGGTATACGCAGTATTTT
.	TRBJ2-7	.	TRBV7-2	CASSKTTGLGEQYF	TGTGCCAGCAGCAAAACGACGGGTTTAGGAGAGCAGTACTTC
TRBD2	TRBJ2-2	.	TRBV19	CASSSGGDTGELFF	TGTGCCAGTAGTAGCGGGGGAGACACCGGGGAGCTGTTTTTT
.	TRBJ2-2	.	TRBV6-6	CASSSRQTGELFF	TGTGCCAGCAGTTCCCGACAAACCGGGGAGCTGTTTTTT
TRBD1	TRBJ1-2	.	TRBV7-9	CASSINRGRDYGYTF	TGTGCCAGCAGCATCAACAGGGGGCGCGACTATGGCTACACCTTC
.	TRBJ2-5	.	TRBV27	CASSHRDISPQYF	TGTGCCAGCAGCCACAGAGACATCTCGCCCCAGTACTTC
.	TRBJ1-3	.	TRBV4-1	CASSQESEGLISGNTIYF	TGCGCCAGCAGCCAAGAATCCGAGGGTCTGATCTCTGGAAACACCATATATTTT
TRBD1	TRBJ1-3	once	TRBV10-2	CASQTGQGQPSSGNTIYF	TGCGCCAGCCAGACTGGACAGGGTCAACCTAGCTCTGGAAACACCATATATTTT
TRBD2	TRBJ2-3	.	TRBV19	CASSPTPGGARMQYF	TGTGCCAGTAGTCCTACCCCGGGGGGGGCCAGGATGCAGTATTTT
.	TRBJ2-5	.	TRBV5-1	CASSLWGGRETQYF	TGCGCCAGCAGCTTGTGGGGGGGCCGGGAGACCCAGTACTTC
TRBD1	TRBJ2-7	.	TRBV6-5	CASSSDRKNEQYF	TGTGCCAGCAGTTCGGACAGGAAGAACGAGCAGTACTTC
.	TRBJ1-2	few	TRBV6-5	CASSAGAGYTF	TGTGCCAGCAGTGCAGGGGCTGGCTACACCTTC
.	TRBJ2-2	once	TRBV19	CASSIGAGTGELFF	TGTGCCAGTAGTATAGGGGCGGGGACCGGGGAGCTGTTTTTT
.	TRBJ2-1	.	TRBV5-1	CASSLDALSSYNEQFF	TGCGCCAGCAGCTTGGACGCCCTCAGCTCCTACAATGAGCAGTTCTTC
TRBD2	TRBJ2-1	.	TRBV9	CASSVDGGSAYNEQFF	TGTGCCAGCAGCGTAGACGGGGGGAGCGCCTACAATGAGCAGTTCTTC
.	TRBJ1-2	.	TRBV30	CAWSVPGGGRHYGYTF	TGTGCCTGGAGTGTTCCCGGCGGGGGACGGCATTATGGCTACACCTTC
.	TRBJ1-1	.	TRBV18	CASSPTRDTEAFF	TGTGCCAGCTCACCAACCCGGGACACTGAAGCTTTCTTT
TRBD1	TRBJ1-6	.	TRBV7-3	CASSQGTGNSPLHF	TGTGCCAGCAGCCAAGGGACAGGGAATTCACCCCTCCACTTT
.	TRBJ1-4	.	TRBV6-6	CASNIQGREKLFF	TGTGCCAGCAATATACAGGGTAGAGAAAAACTGTTTTTT
.	TRBJ1-2	few	TRBV7-2	CASSLAGTGTIPYGYTF	TGTGCCAGCAGCTTAGCGGGAACAGGAACCATTCCCTATGGCTACACCTTC
.	TRBJ2-5	.	TRBV15	CATSVQYQETQYF	TGTGCCACCAGCGTGCAGTACCAAGAGACCCAGTACTTC
TRBD2	TRBJ2-2	.	TRBV7-2	CASSPAGAGARNTGELFF	TGTGCCAGCAGCCCCGCGGGAGCGGGGGCTAGGAACACCGGGGAGCTGTTTTTT
TRBD1	TRBJ1-1	.	TRBV30	CAWSLGTGNTEAFF	TGTGCCTGGAGTCTCGGGACAGGGAACACTGAAGCTTTCTTT
TRBD1	TRBJ2-7	.	TRBV19	CASSIGEGAERTPYEQYF	TGTGCCAGTAGTATCGGAGAGGGGGCGGAGCGGACCCCCTACGAGCAGTACTTC
.	TRBJ1-5	once	TRBV4-3	CASSQDSSGYQPQHF	TGCGCCAGCAGCCAAGATTCAAGCGGTTATCAGCCCCAGCATTTT
TRBD2	TRBJ2-5	.	TRBV7-2	CASSLVGLVLQETQYF	TGTGCCAGCAGCTTAGTGGGACTAGTGCTCCAAGAGACCCAGTACTTC
.	TRBJ2-3	.	TRBV19	CASTTDRGVGTDTQYF	TGTGCCAGTACCACGGACAGAGGGGTGGGAACAGATACGCAGTATTTT
TRBD1	TRBJ1-5	.	TRBV19	CASSIGGQGNQPQHF	TGTGCCAGTAGTATCGGGGGACAGGGGAATCAGCCCCAGCATTTT
TRBD1	TRBJ2-7	.	TRBV2	CATHPGQGVNEQYF	TGTGCCACCCACCCGGGACAGGGCGTCAACGAGCAGTACTTC
TRBD1	TRBJ1-1	.	TRBV14	CASSQDRTGKAFF	TGTGCCAGCAGCCAAGACCGGACAGGTAAAGCTTTCTTT
.	TRBJ1-2	.	TRBV6-6	CASSRDPNYGYTF	TGTGCCAGCAGCCGGGATCCCAACTATGGCTACACCTTC
.	TRBJ1-2	.	TRBV28	CASRTGQPLTTF	TGTGCCAGCAGGACTGGACAGCCCCTAACTACCTTC
.	TRBJ1-3	.	TRBV4-1	CASSQAPGISGNTIYF	TGCGCCAGCAGCCAAGCTCCAGGGATCTCTGGAAACACCATATATTTT
.	TRBJ1-1	.	TRBV7-9	CASSLALQDTAFF	TGTGCCAGCAGCTTAGCGTTACAGGATACGGCTTTCTTT
.	TRBJ2-7	.	TRBV4-2	CASSQVAVSYEQYF	TGTGCCAGCAGCCAAGTAGCGGTGTCCTACGAGCAGTACTTC
.	TRBJ1-1	.	TRBV7-3	CASSYQPGINTEAFF	TGTGCCAGCAGCTACCAGCCGGGAATCAACACTGAAGCTTTCTTT
.	TRBJ1-5	once	TRBV4-2	CASSQGREGNQPQHF	TGTGCCAGCAGCCAGGGGAGGGAAGGCAATCAGCCCCAGCATTTT
.	TRBJ1-1	.	TRBV5-4	CASSLGWALEAFF	TGTGCCAGCAGCTTGGGATGGGCTTTAGAAGCTTTCTTT
TRBD1	TRBJ1-2	.	TRBV27	CASSLSTVTGWRGYTF	TGTGCCAGCAGTTTATCAACGGTGACAGGGTGGCGTGGCTACACCTTC
.	TRBJ1-2	.	TRBV4-3	CASSQEAGGRSPRYTF	TGCGCCAGCAGCCAAGAAGCGGGGGGACGATCTCCCCGCTACACCTTC
TRBD1	TRBJ1-5	.	TRBV6-6	CASRTQGIDNQPQHF	TGTGCCAGCAGAACACAGGGGATCGACAATCAGCCCCAGCATTTT
TRBD1	TRBJ1-2	few	TRBV2	CARVDQGVRGYTF	TGTGCCAGAGTCGATCAGGGGGTCAGGGGCTACACCTTC
.	TRBJ1-4	.	TRBV5-6	CASSLKGGVEKLFF	TGTGCCAGCAGCTTGAAAGGGGGTGTCGAAAAACTGTTTTTT
.	TRBJ1-1	few	TRBV7-8	CASSLGPGSITEAFF	TGTGCCAGCAGCTTAGGGCCAGGGTCCATCACTGAAGCTTTCTTT
TRBD1	TRBJ2-5	.	TRBV11-2	CASSASTGNGETQYF	TGTGCCAGCAGCGCTTCGACAGGGAATGGAGAGACCCAGTACTTC
TRBD1	TRBJ1-1	.	TRBV9	CASSVGTENTEAFF	TGTGCCAGCAGCGTGGGGACAGAGAACACTGAAGCTTTCTTT
TRBD1	TRBJ1-5	once	TRBV5-4	CASSLAGGRDQPQHF	TGTGCCAGCAGCTTGGCAGGGGGCAGAGATCAGCCCCAGCATTTT
.	TRBJ2-7	.	TRBV9	CASSPGQSSYEQYF	TGTGCCAGCAGCCCTGGACAGAGTTCCTACGAGCAGTACTTC
TRBD1	TRBJ2-2	.	TRBV5-1	CASSPSQPGQGSSNTGELFF	TGCGCCAGCAGCCCATCACAACCGGGACAGGGGAGTTCGAACACCGGGGAGCTGTTTTTT
TRBD2	TRBJ2-5	.	TRBV11-1	CASTVDRGGFTGETQYF	TGTGCCAGCACCGTGGATCGGGGGGGATTTACGGGAGAGACCCAGTACTTC
TRBD1	TRBJ1-2	.	TRBV18	CASSPDRQGTNYGYTF	TGTGCCAGCTCACCCGATCGACAGGGTACTAACTATGGCTACACCTTC
.	TRBJ1-1	.	TRBV2	CASSEEVGGDTEAFF	TGTGCCAGCAGTGAAGAAGTTGGGGGGGACACTGAAGCTTTCTTT
.	TRBJ2-1	.	TRBV7-2	CASSLVRGTYNEQFF	TGTGCCAGCAGCTTAGTTAGGGGCACTTACAATGAGCAGTTCTTC
.	TRBJ1-1	.	TRBV19	CASTVGGTEAFF	TGTGCCAGTACGGTGGGAGGCACTGAAGCTTTCTTT